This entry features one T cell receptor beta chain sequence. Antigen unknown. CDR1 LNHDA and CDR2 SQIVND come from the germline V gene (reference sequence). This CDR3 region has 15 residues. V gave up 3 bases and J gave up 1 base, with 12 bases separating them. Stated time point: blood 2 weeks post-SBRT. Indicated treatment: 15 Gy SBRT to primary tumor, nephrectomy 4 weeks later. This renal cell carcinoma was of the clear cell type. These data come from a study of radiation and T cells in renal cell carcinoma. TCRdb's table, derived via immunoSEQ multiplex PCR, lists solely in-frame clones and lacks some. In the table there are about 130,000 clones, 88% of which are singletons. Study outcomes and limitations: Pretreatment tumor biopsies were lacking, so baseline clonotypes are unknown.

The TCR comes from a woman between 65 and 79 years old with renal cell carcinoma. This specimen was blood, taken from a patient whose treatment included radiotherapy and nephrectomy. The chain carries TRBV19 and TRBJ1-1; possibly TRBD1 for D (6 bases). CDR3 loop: CASSIAGTPNTEAFF. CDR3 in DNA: TGTGCCAGTAGTATCGCCGGGACACCGAACACTGAAGCTTTCTTT.